Listed here are 14 T cell receptor beta chains from one sample, sequenced in a study of Graves' ophthalmopathy and Graves' hyperthyroidism. As the template, RNA transcripts were used to amplify TCR beta CDR3 regions. First-round RT-PCR relied on HTBI primers, and a second-round multiplex PCR came next. TCRdb analysed the multiplex PCR reads with MiXCR anew, one entry per CDR3 protein. The sample has 1 million to 1.3 million distinct CDR3 sequences, roughly two fifths seen once. The sequencing input was peripheral blood or thyroid tissue (not recorded which). The receptors shown here come from an adult man with Graves' hyperthyroidism.

This clonotype was recorded a few times. This chain joins TRBV12-3 or TRBV12-4 and TRBJ1-4; 8 bases are shared with TRBD1. This CDR3 spans 14 amino acids. J was trimmed by 6 bases and V by 6 bases; bases with no gene match: 6. As DNA, the CDR3 is TGTGCCAGCAGCGTAGAGACAGGGGATGAAAAACTGTTTTTT. Translated, it gives CASSVETGDEKLFF.

The J gene is TRBJ1-2, the V gene TRBV28, with D unresolved. Trimming cost V 7 bases and J 4 bases, with 16 bases left between them. Per germline, CDR1 MDHEN and CDR2 SYDVKM. This CDR3 comprises 14 residues. Here the CDR3 DNA reads TGTGCCAGCACACGAGAGAACGGCCTCTATGGCTACACCTTC. Translation gives CASTRENGLYGYTF.

The chain employs TRBV7-9 and TRBJ2-7; TRBD1 might be the D (6 bases). The CDR3 consists of 13 residues. The ends were cut back, 7 bases at V and 1 base at J, with 11 bases in the middle. Germline lookup yields CDR1 SEHNR and CDR2 FQNEAQ (reference sequence). This CDR3 is CASNQGISYEQYF. The CDR3 DNA sequence: TGTGCCAGCAACCAGGGGATTTCCTACGAGCAGTACTTC.

At least ten counts were recorded for this clonotype. V usage is TRBV29-1 and J usage is TRBJ2-5; 11 bases fit TRBD2. Trimming at V came to 4 bases and at J to 3 bases, leaving 16 bases not matched to a gene. The V gene's germline CDR1 is SQVTM and CDR2 ANQGSEA. This CDR3 has 18 residues. The CDR3 nucleotides read TGCAGCGTTGGACCCGGGACTAGCGGCAAGGAGGTAGAAGAGACCCAGTACTTC. This gives the protein CSVGPGTSGKEVEETQYF. Drawing the rest from reference TRBV29-1 and TRBJ2-5, the complete variable domain is SAVISQKPSRDICQRGTSLTIQCQVDSQVTMMFWYRQQPGQSLTLIATANQGSEATYESGFVIDKFPISRPNLTFSTLTVSNMSPEDSSIYLCSVGPGTSGKEVEETQYFGPGTRLLVL.

The J gene is TRBJ1-2, the V gene TRBV29-1; TRBD1 matches 7 bases. CDR3 length: 14 residues. CDR1 and CDR2 from the germline V gene are SQVTM and ANQGSEA. The J segment lost 6 bases and the V segment lost 1 base, leaving 8 bases of the junction unmatched. CDR3 in amino acids: CSVEGAGGRDGYTF. In DNA form, the CDR3 reads TGCAGCGTTGAAGGGGCAGGGGGTAGGGATGGCTACACCTTC.

This chain connects TRBV10-3 to TRBJ2-5; 9 nucleotides align to TRBD2. V was clipped by 0 bases and J by 0 bases; unmatched bases: 17. The CDR3 covers 21 residues. CDR1 ENHRY and CDR2 SYGVKD come from the germline V gene. The chain's CDR3 is CAISESGGVEPSGIDQETQYF. CDR3 coding DNA: TGTGCCATCAGTGAGTCAGGGGGCGTCGAACCTAGCGGGATAGACCAAGAGACCCAGTACTTC.

As for this clonotype: A junction end diverges from the germline sequence, so it may reflect a read error. The CDR3 coding sequence is TGTGCCAGCAGCTTAAGGCCAGCGGGAGTAGGCACCGGGGAGCTGGTTTTT. Protein product: CASSLRPAGVGTGELVF. The chain carries TRBV7-9 and TRBJ2-2; 8 nucleotides align to TRBD2. This CDR3 contains 17 residues. In germline, CDR1 is SEHNR, CDR2 FQNEAQ (reference sequence).

This clonotype has ten or more counts. The chain links TRBV7-9 to TRBJ1-6, with D possibly being TRBD1 (6 bases). Between the trimmed V and J ends, which lost 5 bases and 6 bases, there was a span of 11 bases. CDR3 length: 14 residues. Germline V gives CDR1 SEHNR, CDR2 FQNEAQ (reference sequence). CDR3 DNA: TGTGCCAGCAGCCCAACAGGGATTAATTCACCCCTCCACTTT. Its protein product is CASSPTGINSPLHF.

This clonotype was counted many times. This sequence joins TRBV15 and TRBJ2-7; 10 bases map to TRBD2. This CDR3 comprises 15 residues. V was pared by 1 base and J by 9 bases, with 9 bases of the junction left unmatched. The germline CDR1 and CDR2 sequences are LNHNV and YYDKDF (reference sequence). CDR3 coding DNA: TGTGCCACCAGCAGAGCCCGGACTAGCGGTACTACGCAGTACTTC. The encoded protein is CATSRARTSGTTQYF.

In regard to this clonotype: One junction end disagrees with the germline gene, perhaps due to a read error. The rearrangement joins TRBV7-2 to TRBJ2-7; D not resolved. The CDR3 covers 23 residues. Germline V gene sequence: CDR1 SGHTA, CDR2 FQGNSA. The CDR3 nucleotides read TGCGCCAGCAGCCAAGAAGGGTATAGCAGAGATGCTAAGGTATTCCCTCCTACCTACGAGCAGTACTTC. It translates to CASSQEGYSRDAKVFPPTYEQYF.

Note on this clonotype: This may stem from a read error, because a much larger clone lies one nucleotide away. The DNA for the CDR3 is TGCAGTACATGGACAGGAACGCTTTACAAGCAGTACTTC. Translated, it gives CSTWTGTLYKQYF. The V call is TRBV20-1, the J call TRBJ2-7; 7 nucleotides line up with TRBD1. Per the germline V gene, CDR1 is DFQATT and CDR2 is SNEGSKA (reference sequence). J was trimmed by 8 bases and V by 8 bases; bases with no gene match: 15. The CDR3 totals 13 residues.

This clonotype was counted ten times or more. The V call is TRBV7-7, the J call TRBJ2-2; a possible D gene is TRBD1 (6 bases). The CDR3 is 14 residues long. Trimming shortened V by 5 bases and J by 6 bases, and 13 bases separated the two germline ends. CDR1 is SSHAT and CDR2 is FNYEAQ in the germline V gene (reference sequence). The CDR3 loop is CASSPDSFSGELFF. The CDR3 DNA follows: TGTGCCAGCAGCCCGGACAGTTTCTCCGGGGAGCTGTTTTTT.

This clonotype was counted many times. V is TRBV29-1 and J is TRBJ1-1, with TRBD1 identical over 8 bases. Trimming cost V 6 bases and J 1 base; bases outside gene matches: 4. Germline lookup yields CDR1 SQVTM and CDR2 ANQGSEA. This CDR3 contains 13 residues. The CDR3 DNA sequence: TGCAGCGTACAAACAGGGGGGAACACTGAAGCTTTCTTT. It specifies CSVQTGGNTEAFF.

A remark on this clonotype: This clone may be a read error of a much larger clone one base away. This likely comes from a read error, as the CDR3 has no conserved phenylalanine or tryptophan at its end. This chain connects TRBV7-8 to TRBJ2-7; D might be TRBD2 (7 bases). CDR1 is SGHVS and CDR2 is FQNEAQ in the germline V gene. The CDR3 contains 16 residues. V was cut by 2 bases and J by 3 bases, with 17 bases left in between. DNA for the CDR3: TGTGCCAGCAGCTTATCAGGGGCTAGCGGAGACTACGAGCAGTACTCC. Protein sequence: CASSLSGASGDYEQYS.